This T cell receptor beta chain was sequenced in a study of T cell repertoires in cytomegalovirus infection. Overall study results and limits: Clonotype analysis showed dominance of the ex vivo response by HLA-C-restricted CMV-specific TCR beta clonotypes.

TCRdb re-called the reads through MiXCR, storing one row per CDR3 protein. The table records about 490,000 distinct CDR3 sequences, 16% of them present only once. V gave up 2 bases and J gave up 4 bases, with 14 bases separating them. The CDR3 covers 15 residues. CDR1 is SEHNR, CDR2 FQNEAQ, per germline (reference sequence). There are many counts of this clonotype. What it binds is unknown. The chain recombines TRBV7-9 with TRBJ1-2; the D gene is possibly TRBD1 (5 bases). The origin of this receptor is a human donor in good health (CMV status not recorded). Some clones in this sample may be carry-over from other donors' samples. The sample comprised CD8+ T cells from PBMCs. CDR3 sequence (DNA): TGTGCCAGCAGCTTAACGGGATGGGGGGTCTATGGCTACACCTTC. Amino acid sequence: CASSLTGWGVYGYTF.